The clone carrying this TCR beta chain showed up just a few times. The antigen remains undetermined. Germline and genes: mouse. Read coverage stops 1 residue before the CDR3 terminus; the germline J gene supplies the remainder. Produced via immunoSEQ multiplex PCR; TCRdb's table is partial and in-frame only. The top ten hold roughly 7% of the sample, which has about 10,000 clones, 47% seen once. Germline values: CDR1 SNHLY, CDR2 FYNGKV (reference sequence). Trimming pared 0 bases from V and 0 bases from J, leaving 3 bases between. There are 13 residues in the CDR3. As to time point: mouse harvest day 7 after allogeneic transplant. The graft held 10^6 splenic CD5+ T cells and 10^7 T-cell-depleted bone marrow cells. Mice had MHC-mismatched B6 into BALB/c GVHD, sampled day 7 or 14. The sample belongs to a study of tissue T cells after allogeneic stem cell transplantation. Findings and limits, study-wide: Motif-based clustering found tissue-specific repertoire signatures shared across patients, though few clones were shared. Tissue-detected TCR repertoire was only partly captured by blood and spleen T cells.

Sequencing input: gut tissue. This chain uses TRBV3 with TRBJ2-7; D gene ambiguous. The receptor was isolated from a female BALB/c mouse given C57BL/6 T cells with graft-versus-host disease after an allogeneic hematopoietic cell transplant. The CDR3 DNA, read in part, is TGTGCCAGCAGCTTAGCCAGCTCCTATGAACAGTAC. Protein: CASSLASSYEQY. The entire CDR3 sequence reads CASSLASSYEQYF. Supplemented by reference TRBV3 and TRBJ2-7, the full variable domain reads GPKVLQIPSHQIIDMGQMVTLNCDPVSNHLYFYWYKQILGQQMEFLVNFYNGKVMEKSKLFKDQFSVERPDGSYFTLKIQPTALEDSAVYFCASSLASSYEQYFGPGTRLTVL.